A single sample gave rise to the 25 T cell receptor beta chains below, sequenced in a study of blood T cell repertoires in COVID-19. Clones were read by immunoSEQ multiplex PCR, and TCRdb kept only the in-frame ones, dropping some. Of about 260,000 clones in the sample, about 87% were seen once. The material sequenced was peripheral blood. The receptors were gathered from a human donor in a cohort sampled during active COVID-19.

CDR3: CASSPGKQTYEQYF. The CDR3 coding sequence is TGTGCCAGCTCACCGGGTAAACAGACCTACGAGCAGTACTTC. The rearrangement uses TRBV18 and TRBJ2-7; D gene unclear. The ends were cut back, 3 bases at V and 2 bases at J, with 11 bases in the middle. The CDR3 totals 14 residues. CDR1 KGHSH and CDR2 LQKENI come from the germline V gene.

CDR3 loop: CASSILGQGARGNEQFF. The CDR3 nucleotides read TGTGCCAGTAGTATCCTGGGACAGGGGGCTCGAGGCAATGAGCAGTTCTTC. The chain has TRBV19 and TRBJ2-1; 12 bases line up with TRBD1. J was trimmed by 6 bases and V by 3 bases; bases with no gene match: 9. This CDR3 has 17 residues. CDR1 LNHDA and CDR2 SQIVND come from the germline V gene (reference sequence).

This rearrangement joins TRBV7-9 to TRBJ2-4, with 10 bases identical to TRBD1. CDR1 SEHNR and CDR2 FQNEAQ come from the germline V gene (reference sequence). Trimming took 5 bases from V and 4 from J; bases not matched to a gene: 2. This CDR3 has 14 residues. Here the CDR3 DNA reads TGTGCCAGCAGCCAGGACAGGGGGAAAAACATTCAGTACTTC. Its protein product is CASSQDRGKNIQYF.

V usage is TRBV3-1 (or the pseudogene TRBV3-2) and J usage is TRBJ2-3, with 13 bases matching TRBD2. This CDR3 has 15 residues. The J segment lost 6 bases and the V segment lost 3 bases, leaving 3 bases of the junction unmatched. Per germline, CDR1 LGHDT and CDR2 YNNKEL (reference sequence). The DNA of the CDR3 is TGTGCCAGCAGCCAGACTAGCGGGAGGTTGGATACGCAGTATTTT. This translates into CASSQTSGRLDTQYF.

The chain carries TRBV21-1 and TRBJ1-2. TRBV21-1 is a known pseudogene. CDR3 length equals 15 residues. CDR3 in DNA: TGTGCCAGCAGCCCCCGGGAGGTTGCGGCGGCAAGCTACACCTTC. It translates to CASSPREVAAASYTF.

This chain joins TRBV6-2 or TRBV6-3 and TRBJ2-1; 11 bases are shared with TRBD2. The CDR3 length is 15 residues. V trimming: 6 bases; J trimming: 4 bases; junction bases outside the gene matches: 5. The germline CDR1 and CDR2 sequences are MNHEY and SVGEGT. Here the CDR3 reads CASSRSGGAYNEQFF. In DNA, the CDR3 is TGTGCCAGCAGCCGTAGCGGGGGGGCTTACAATGAGCAGTTCTTC.

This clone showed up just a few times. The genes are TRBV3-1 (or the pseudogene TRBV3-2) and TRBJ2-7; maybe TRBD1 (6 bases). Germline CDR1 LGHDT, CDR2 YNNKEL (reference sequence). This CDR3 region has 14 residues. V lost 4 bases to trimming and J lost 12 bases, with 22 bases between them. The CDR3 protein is CASSPATGTTSLYF. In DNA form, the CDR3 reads TGTGCCAGCAGCCCGGCGACAGGAACTACGAGCCTGTACTTC.

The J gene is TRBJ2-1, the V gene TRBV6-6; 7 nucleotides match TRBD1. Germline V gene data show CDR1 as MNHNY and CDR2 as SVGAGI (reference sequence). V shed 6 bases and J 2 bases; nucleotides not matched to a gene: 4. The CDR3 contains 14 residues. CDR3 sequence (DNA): TGTGCCAGCAGGACAGGGTCCCCCTACAATGAGCAGTTCTTC. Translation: CASRTGSPYNEQFF.

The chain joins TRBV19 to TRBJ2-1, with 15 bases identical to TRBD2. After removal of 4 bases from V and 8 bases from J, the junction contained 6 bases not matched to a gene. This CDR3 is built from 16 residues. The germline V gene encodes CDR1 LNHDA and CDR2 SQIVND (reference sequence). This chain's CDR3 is CASSRTSGGGWYEQFF. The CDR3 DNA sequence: TGTGCCAGTAGTAGGACTAGCGGGGGGGGTTGGTATGAGCAGTTCTTC.

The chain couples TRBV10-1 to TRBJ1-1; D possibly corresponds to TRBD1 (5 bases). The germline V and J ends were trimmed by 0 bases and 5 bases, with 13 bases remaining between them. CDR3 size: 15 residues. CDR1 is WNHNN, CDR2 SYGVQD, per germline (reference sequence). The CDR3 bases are TGCGCCAGCAGTGAGTCGCTGGGGCCCTCAACTGAAGCTTTCTTT. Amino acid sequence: CASSESLGPSTEAFF.

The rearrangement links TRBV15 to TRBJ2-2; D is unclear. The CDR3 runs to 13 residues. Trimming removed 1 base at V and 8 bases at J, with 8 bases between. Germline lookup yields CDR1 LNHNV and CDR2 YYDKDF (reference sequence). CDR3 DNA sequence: TGTGCCACCAGCAGAGGAAGCCGAGGGGAGCTGTTTTTT. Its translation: CATSRGSRGELFF.

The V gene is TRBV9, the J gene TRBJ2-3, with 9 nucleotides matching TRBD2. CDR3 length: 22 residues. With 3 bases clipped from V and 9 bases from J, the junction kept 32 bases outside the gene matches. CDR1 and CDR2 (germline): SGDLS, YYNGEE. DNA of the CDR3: TGTGCCAGCAGCGCTCCCCCCGGGTGGCGGGGGGGGCATACTCTCTCGGGCGGCACGCAGTATTTT. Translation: CASSAPPGWRGGHTLSGGTQYF.

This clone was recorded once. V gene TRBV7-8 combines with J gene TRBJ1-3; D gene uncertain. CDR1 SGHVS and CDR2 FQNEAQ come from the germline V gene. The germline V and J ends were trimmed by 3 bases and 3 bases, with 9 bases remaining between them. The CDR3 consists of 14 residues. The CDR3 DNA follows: TGTGCCAGCAGCTTGAGTTTATTTGGAAACACCATATATTTT. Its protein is CASSLSLFGNTIYF.

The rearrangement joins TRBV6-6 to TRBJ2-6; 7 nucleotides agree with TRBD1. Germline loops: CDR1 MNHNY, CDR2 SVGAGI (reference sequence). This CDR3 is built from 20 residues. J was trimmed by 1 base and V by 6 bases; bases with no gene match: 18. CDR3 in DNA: TGTGCCAGCAGCCACCCCCGGGACAGTTCTTCCTATTCTGGGGCCAACGTCCTGACTTTC. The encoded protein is CASSHPRDSSSYSGANVLTF.

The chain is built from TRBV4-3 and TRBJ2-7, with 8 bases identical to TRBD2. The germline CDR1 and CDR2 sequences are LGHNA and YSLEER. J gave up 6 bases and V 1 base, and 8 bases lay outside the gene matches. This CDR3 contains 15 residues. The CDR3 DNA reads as TGCGCCAGCAGCCAAGGTGGCGGGGGGCGACCCGAGCAGTACTTC. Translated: CASSQGGGGRPEQYF.

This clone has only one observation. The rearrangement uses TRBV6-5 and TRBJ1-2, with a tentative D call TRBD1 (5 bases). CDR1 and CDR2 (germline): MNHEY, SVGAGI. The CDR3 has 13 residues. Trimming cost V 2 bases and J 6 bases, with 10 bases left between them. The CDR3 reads CASSYERGDGYTF. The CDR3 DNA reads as TGTGCCAGCAGTTACGAAAGGGGTGATGGCTACACCTTC.

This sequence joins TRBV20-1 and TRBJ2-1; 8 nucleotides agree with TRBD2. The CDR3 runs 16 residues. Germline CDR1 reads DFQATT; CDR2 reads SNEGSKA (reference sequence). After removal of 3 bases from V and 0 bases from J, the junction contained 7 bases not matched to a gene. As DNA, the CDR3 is TGCAGTGCTAGTCATAGCGGGATGAGCTCCTACAATGAGCAGTTCTTC. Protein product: CSASHSGMSSYNEQFF.

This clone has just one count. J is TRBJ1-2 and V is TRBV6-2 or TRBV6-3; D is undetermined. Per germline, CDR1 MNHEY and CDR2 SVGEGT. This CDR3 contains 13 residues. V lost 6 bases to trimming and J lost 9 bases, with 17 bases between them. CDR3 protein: CASSRRQAQSYTF. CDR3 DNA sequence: TGTGCCAGCAGCCGCCGGCAGGCCCAGAGCTACACCTTC.

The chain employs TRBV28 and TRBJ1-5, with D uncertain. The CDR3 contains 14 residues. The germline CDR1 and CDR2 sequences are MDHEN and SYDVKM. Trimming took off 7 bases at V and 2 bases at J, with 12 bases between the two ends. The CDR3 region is CASTPARGNQPQHF. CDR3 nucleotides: TGTGCCAGCACCCCGGCGAGGGGCAATCAGCCCCAGCATTTT.

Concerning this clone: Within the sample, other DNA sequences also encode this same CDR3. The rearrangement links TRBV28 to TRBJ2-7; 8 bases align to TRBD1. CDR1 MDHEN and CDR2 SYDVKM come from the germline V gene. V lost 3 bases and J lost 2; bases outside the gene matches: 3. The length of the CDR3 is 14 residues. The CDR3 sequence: CASSLGQATYEQYF. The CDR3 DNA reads TGTGCCAGCAGTTTGGGACAGGCCACCTACGAGCAGTACTTC.

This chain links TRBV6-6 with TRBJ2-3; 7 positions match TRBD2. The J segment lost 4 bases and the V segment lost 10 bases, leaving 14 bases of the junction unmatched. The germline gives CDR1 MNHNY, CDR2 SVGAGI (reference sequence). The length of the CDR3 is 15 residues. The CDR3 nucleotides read TGTGCCACCATCCTACCGGCCAGCGGGGCAGATACGCAGTATTTT. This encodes CATILPASGADTQYF.

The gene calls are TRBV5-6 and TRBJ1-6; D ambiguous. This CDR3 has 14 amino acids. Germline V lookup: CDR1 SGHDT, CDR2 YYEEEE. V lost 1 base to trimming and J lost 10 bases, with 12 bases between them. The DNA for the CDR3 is TGTGCCAGCAGCTTGTCCAAAATGAGATCACCCCTCCACTTT. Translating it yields CASSLSKMRSPLHF.

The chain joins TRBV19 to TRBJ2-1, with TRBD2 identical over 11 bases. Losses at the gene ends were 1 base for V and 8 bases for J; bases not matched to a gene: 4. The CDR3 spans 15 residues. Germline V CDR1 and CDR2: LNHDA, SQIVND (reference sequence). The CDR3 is CASSIGSGRGHEQFF. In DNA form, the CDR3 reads TGTGCCAGTAGTATAGGTAGCGGGAGGGGCCATGAGCAGTTCTTC.

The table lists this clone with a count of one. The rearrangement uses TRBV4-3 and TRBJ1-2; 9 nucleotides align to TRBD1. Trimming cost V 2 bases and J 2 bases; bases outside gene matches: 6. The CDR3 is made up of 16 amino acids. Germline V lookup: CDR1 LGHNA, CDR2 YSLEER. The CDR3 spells CASSQTGQGKNYGYTF. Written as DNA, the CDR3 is TGCGCCAGCAGCCAAACGGGACAGGGAAAAAACTATGGCTACACCTTC.

The chain's CDR3 is CASSSPRGRVSTEAFF. CDR3 bases: TGTGCCAGCAGCTCCCCCAGGGGGCGAGTAAGCACTGAAGCTTTCTTT. The chain employs TRBV11-2 and TRBJ1-1, with 8 bases fitting TRBD1. V was pared by 4 bases and J by 4 bases, with 11 bases of the junction left unmatched. The CDR3 is 16 amino acids. Germline CDR1 reads SGHAT; CDR2 reads FQNNGV.